The 7 T cell receptor beta chains reported below all come from one sample, sequenced in a study of T cell repertoires and HLA-DP antigens. Measured with immunoSEQ multiplex PCR; TCRdb has only the in-frame clones, and not every one. The data contain around 100,000 clones, more than 85% of them singletons. No antigen has been identified for these receptors. Sequencing input: CD4+ T cells from PBMCs. These TCRs come from a woman aged 18-35 years in good health and CMV-seronegative.

The V and J genes are TRBV10-3 and TRBJ2-7; 7 bases are a match to TRBD1. CDR3 length: 11 amino acids. Germline CDR1 is ENHRY and CDR2 is SYGVKD. V dropped 10 bases and J dropped 3; count of bases not matched to a gene: 3. CDR3: CATGDSYEQYF. The CDR3 DNA is TGTGCCACCGGGGACAGCTACGAGCAGTACTTC.

This chain links TRBV10-3 with TRBJ2-3; 10 bases align to TRBD2. The CDR3 extends over 15 amino acids. The V gene end was trimmed by 4 bases and the J gene end by 5 bases; junction bases not matched to a gene: 6. Germline CDR1 reads ENHRY; CDR2 reads SYGVKD. The CDR3 DNA sequence: TGTGCCATCAGTGGAGCGGGGGGGCTTGGAGATACGCAGTATTTT. Amino acids: CAISGAGGLGDTQYF.

The rearrangement joins TRBV4-3 to TRBJ2-3; 10 positions agree with TRBD2. V trimming: 0 bases; J trimming: 4 bases; junction bases outside the gene matches: 7. Looked up from germline, CDR1 is LGHNA and CDR2 is YSLEER. The CDR3 extends over 17 amino acids. The CDR3 coding sequence is TGCGCCAGCAGCCAAGATCCGAGCGGGGGGGCCGCAGATACGCAGTATTTT. This gives the protein CASSQDPSGGAADTQYF.

The chain recombines TRBV19 with TRBJ2-1; D ambiguous. This CDR3 region has 13 residues. Looked up from germline, CDR1 is LNHDA and CDR2 is SQIVND (reference sequence). V dropped 6 bases and J dropped 5 bases, with 11 bases sitting between them. CDR3 in amino acids: CASRRTVDNEQFF. DNA of the CDR3: TGTGCCAGTAGGCGGACGGTCGACAATGAGCAGTTCTTC.

The chain has TRBV30 and TRBJ1-4; possibly TRBD1 for D (6 bases). Germline CDR1 is GTSNPN and CDR2 is SVGIG (reference sequence). V shed 5 bases and J shed 8 bases, with 15 bases lying between them. The CDR3 length is 13 residues. CDR3 sequence (DNA): TGTGCCTGGTCGAGGGGGGAATGGGAAAAACTGTTTTTT. Its protein is CAWSRGEWEKLFF.

V gene TRBV6-1 combines with J gene TRBJ2-3; 7 nucleotides align to TRBD2. The CDR3 spans 19 residues. V lost 4 bases and J lost 1; bases outside the gene matches: 17. The germline gives CDR1 MNHNS, CDR2 SASEGT. CDR3 loop: CASSGRGESAGDRTDTQYF. The CDR3 DNA follows: TGTGCCAGCAGTGGCAGAGGGGAGAGCGCGGGGGACCGCACAGATACGCAGTATTTT.

The V call is TRBV6-1, the J call TRBJ1-5, with D uncertain. Looked up from germline, CDR1 is MNHNS and CDR2 is SASEGT. This CDR3 region has 15 residues. Trimming took off 2 bases at V and 7 bases at J, with 15 bases between the two ends. DNA of the CDR3: TGTGCCAGCAGTGAACCAAGGTTTCAGACCCAGCCCCAGCATTTT. Its protein product is CASSEPRFQTQPQHF.